This T cell receptor beta chain came from a study of beta chain features in type 1 diabetes. About this clone itself: Its specificity is unknown.

CDR3 length: 13 residues. In germline, CDR1 is LNHDA, CDR2 SQIVND (reference sequence). Trimming cost V 10 bases and J 6 bases; bases outside gene matches: 8. Sorting based on CD45RO/CCR7/CD25/CD127/CD95/CD27 separated CD4+ naive, central memory, regulatory and stem cell-like memory cells. Overall study findings and caveats: In the patient group, naive, central memory and Treg TCRB repertoires seemed more alike than in the healthy donor group. TCRB CDR3s from Type 1 diabetes patients were moderately but significantly shorter in all four CD4+ subsets.

Sequenced material consisted of expressed TCRB transcripts (all of the isolated RNA was reverse transcribed). The data were produced by immunoSEQ multiplex PCR, yet TCRdb's version contains in-frame clones alone and is incomplete. The table has around 310,000 clones, approximately 13% seen once. The source of this sequence is a woman aged 18-29 years with type 1 diabetes. Sequences were obtained from naive CD4+ T cells from blood. The rearrangement joins TRBV19 to TRBJ1-5; 8 nucleotides line up with TRBD1. The CDR3 sequence is CATDRGEGQPQHF. Written as DNA, the CDR3 is TGTGCCACCGACAGGGGTGAGGGTCAGCCCCAGCATTTT.